This TCR beta chain is drawn from a study of control samples from healthy donors and cancer patients. Method: immunoSEQ multiplex PCR; TCRdb's copy keeps in-frame clones and lacks some. The sample gives about 130,000 clones, roughly 94% of which show up once; over 12% is in the top ten. Germline assignment: CDR1 MDHEN and CDR2 SYDVKM. The CDR3 covers 16 residues. V was trimmed by 5 bases and J by 2 bases, leaving 19 bases between them. J is TRBJ2-7 and V is TRBV28; the D gene is possibly TRBD2 (7 bases). This TCR was sampled from a man in his sixties with colorectal cancer. The sample was PBMCs. CDR3 sequence (DNA): TGTGCCAGCAGTCTCGCGGGACGGGGGGCAACCTACGAGCAGTACTTC. Translation: CASSLAGRGATYEQYF.